Below are 25 T cell receptor beta chains sequenced from a single sample in a study of CD8 T cells in ankylosing spondylitis. Using its own MiXCR run on the 5' RACE reads, TCRdb lists one record per CDR3 protein. The sample carries more than 150,000 distinct CDR3 sequences, over 10% recorded once. Source material: blood, either unsorted or a sorted T cell fraction (not recorded which). Receptors originate from a female donor with ankylosing spondylitis or in good health (not recorded which).

Ten or more counts support this clonotype. The V gene is TRBV5-1, the J gene TRBJ1-1, with no clear D. V was shortened by 6 bases and J by 1 base, with 10 bases between the two germline ends. The CDR3 sequence is 13 residues long. CDR1 and CDR2 (germline): SGHRS, YFSETQ. The CDR3 loop is CASTRETNTEAFF. In DNA form, the CDR3 reads TGCGCCAGCACCCGGGAGACGAACACTGAAGCTTTCTTT.

This chain connects TRBV7-2 to TRBJ2-2; no clear D. CDR1 SGHTA and CDR2 FQGNSA come from the germline V gene. Between the trimmed V and J ends, which lost 5 bases and 5 bases, there was a span of 15 bases. The CDR3 spans 15 residues. CDR3 protein: CASSRGTLGTGELFF. DNA for the CDR3: TGTGCCAGCAGCCGAGGAACCTTGGGTACCGGGGAGCTGTTTTTT.

In its sample, this clonotype was seen many times. This chain uses TRBV12-3 or TRBV12-4 with TRBJ2-1; 8 bases align to TRBD2. V dropped 2 bases and J dropped 8; count of bases not matched to a gene: 8. CDR3 length: 15 residues. DNA for the CDR3: TGTGCCAGCAGTTTACGAGCGGGAGCGGGCGATGAGCAGTTCTTC. Translating gives CASSLRAGAGDEQFF.

The DNA of the CDR3 is TGTGCCAGCAGCTTAGCTGGCGGGGAGGGCTATGAGCAGTTCTTC. Translating it yields CASSLAGGEGYEQFF. This rearrangement joins TRBV7-8 to TRBJ2-1, with TRBD2 matching 7 bases. CDR1 and CDR2 from the germline V gene are SGHVS and FQNEAQ. The trim removed 0 bases at V and 8 bases at J, leaving 7 bases unmatched. The CDR3 sequence is 15 residues long.

This clonotype occurred many times. The chain recombines TRBV6-2 or TRBV6-3 with TRBJ2-7; D not resolved. Between the trimmed V and J ends, which lost 2 bases and 5 bases, there was a span of 10 bases. The CDR3 loop spans 13 amino acids. Germline V gene sequence: CDR1 MNHEY, CDR2 SVGEGT. In DNA form, the CDR3 reads TGTGCCAGCAGTTACGCCTTCTTCCACGAGCAGTACTTC. Protein sequence: CASSYAFFHEQYF.

At least ten counts were recorded for this clonotype. J is TRBJ2-1 and V is TRBV20-1; TRBD1 aligns across 9 bases. Germline V gene data show CDR1 as DFQATT and CDR2 as SNEGSKA (reference sequence). Trimming took 3 bases from V and 12 from J; bases not matched to a gene: 12. This CDR3 spans 14 amino acids. CDR3 DNA sequence: TGCAGTGCTAGTCACGTCCCGGGACAGGGTGGGCAGTTCTTC. As protein: CSASHVPGQGGQFF.

The table lists this clonotype with a count of one. A read error is possible here, since a much larger clone lies one base away. The rearrangement links TRBV6-2 or TRBV6-3 to TRBJ2-3; 14 bases match TRBD2. The CDR3 is made up of 18 amino acids. Germline V CDR1 and CDR2: MNHEY, SVGEGT. Trimming took 2 bases from V and 5 from J; bases not matched to a gene: 9. CDR3 DNA: TGTGCCAGCAGTTACGGACTAGCGGGAGGCCTCCTCATAGATACGCAGTATTTT. As protein: CASSYGLAGGLLIDTQYF.

V and J are TRBV12-3 or TRBV12-4 and TRBJ2-4; 16 positions agree with TRBD2. The junction had 8 bases not matched to a gene; V was cut back by 4 bases and J by 8 bases. This CDR3 is built from 17 residues. The DNA for the CDR3 is TGTGCCAGCAGTTCCCCAAAGGGACTAGCGGGAGGGTACATTCAGTACTTC. As protein: CASSSPKGLAGGYIQYF.

At least ten counts were recorded for this clonotype. The chain employs TRBV30 and TRBJ2-1; 12 bases match TRBD2. The germline V gene encodes CDR1 GTSNPN and CDR2 SVGIG (reference sequence). The CDR3 consists of 14 residues. V lost 1 base to trimming and J lost 6 bases; unmatched junction nucleotides: 1. The CDR3 is CAWSGLAGVNEQFF. CDR3 DNA: TGTGCCTGGAGTGGACTAGCGGGAGTCAATGAGCAGTTCTTC.

V usage is TRBV30 and J usage is TRBJ2-1, with 8 bases identical to TRBD2. V gave up 0 bases and J gave up 9 bases; unmatched junction bases: 1. The CDR3 contains 12 residues. The germline V gene has CDR1 GTSNPN and CDR2 SVGIG (reference sequence). CDR3 in DNA: TGTGCCTGGAGTGTACGGGGGGGTGAGCAGTTCTTC. It translates to CAWSVRGGEQFF. Supplemented by reference TRBV30 and TRBJ2-1, the full variable domain reads SQTIHQWPATLVQPVGSPLSLECTVEGTSNPNLYWYRQAAGRGLQLLFYSVGIGQISSEVPQNLSASRPQDRQFILSSKKLLLSDSGFYLCAWSVRGGEQFFGPGTRLTVL.

The chain links TRBV7-2 to TRBJ2-1; maybe TRBD2 (7 bases). Per germline, CDR1 SGHTA and CDR2 FQGNSA. The CDR3 is made up of 16 amino acids. Trimming shortened V by 5 bases and J by 7 bases, and 21 bases separated the two germline ends. CDR3 in DNA: TGTGCCAGCAGCACCGAGCGGGGCAGAGGGGGTAATGAGCAGTTCTTC. This gives the protein CASSTERGRGGNEQFF.

The sample holds a few counts of this clonotype. This chain uses TRBV5-5 with TRBJ2-5, with D unclear. Germline V gives CDR1 SGHKS, CDR2 YYEKEE (reference sequence). V lost 2 bases, J lost 2 bases, and 10 bases lay in between. There are 14 residues in the CDR3. The CDR3 region has the DNA TGTGCCAGCAGCTTACAAGGATGGCAAGAGACCCAGTACTTC. Translated, it gives CASSLQGWQETQYF.

There are many counts of this clonotype. The chain recombines TRBV27 with TRBJ2-3, with unresolved D. The CDR3 runs to 14 residues. Germline V gene sequence: CDR1 MNHEY, CDR2 SMNVEV (reference sequence). Trimming removed 4 bases from V and 6 bases from J, with 14 bases in between. In nucleotides, the CDR3 is TGTGCCAGCAGTTCCGTGGGCTTCGGGGATACGCAGTATTTT. Translation: CASSSVGFGDTQYF.

This clonotype was seen at least ten times. The chain uses TRBV25-1 and TRBJ2-7; D perhaps matches TRBD1 (5 bases). The CDR3 length is 13 residues. Germline lookup yields CDR1 MGHDK and CDR2 SYGVNS. With 3 bases removed from V and 2 bases from J, the gap between germline ends came to 8 bases. CDR3 loop: CASSDDSPYEQYF. Here the CDR3 DNA reads TGTGCCAGCAGTGATGACAGCCCCTACGAGCAGTACTTC.

This clonotype was detected many times. The chain combines TRBV6-5 with TRBJ1-5; D not certain. The CDR3 extends over 16 amino acids. Germline loops: CDR1 MNHEY, CDR2 SVGAGI. Trimming shortened V by 2 bases and J by 2 bases, and 13 bases separated the two germline ends. The CDR3 loop is CASSYRERGGNQPQHF. In nucleotides, the CDR3 is TGTGCCAGCAGTTACCGGGAGCGAGGAGGCAATCAGCCCCAGCATTTT.

There are many counts of this clonotype. This chain joins TRBV4-2 and TRBJ2-1, with TRBD1 identical over 9 bases. Per germline, CDR1 LGHNA and CDR2 YNFKEQ. Unmatched junction bases numbered 3, after V lost 4 bases and J lost 2 bases. The CDR3 sequence is 15 residues long. The CDR3 region has the DNA TGTGCCAGCAGCCGGGACAGGGCGACCTACAATGAGCAGTTCTTC. Translating it yields CASSRDRATYNEQFF.

This clonotype has a count of ten or more. This sequence joins TRBV28 and TRBJ1-1; D not certain. Trimming left V 4 bases short and J 10 bases short, with 10 bases between. This CDR3 contains 11 residues. CDR1 and CDR2 (germline): MDHEN, SYDVKM. The CDR3 here is CASSSHWGAFF. The CDR3 DNA is TGTGCCAGCAGTTCCCACTGGGGAGCTTTCTTT.

This clonotype was counted many times. The chain combines TRBV4-1 with TRBJ1-5; D gene unclear. The CDR3 is 14 residues long. Germline V CDR1 and CDR2: MGHRA, YSYEKL. Between the trimmed V and J ends, which lost 1 base and 3 bases, there was a span of 7 bases. The chain's CDR3 is CASSQVGPNQPQHF. DNA for the CDR3: TGCGCCAGCAGCCAAGTAGGGCCCAATCAGCCCCAGCATTTT.

At least ten counts were recorded for this clonotype. The chain combines TRBV12-3 or TRBV12-4 with TRBJ2-1; 12 bases agree with TRBD2. The V and J ends lost 1 base and 8 bases, in that order; junction bases with no gene match: 6. The CDR3 is 16 residues long. The DNA of the CDR3 is TGTGCCAGCAGTTTAGATAGGACTAGCGGGATCGATGAGCAGTTCTTC. This codes for CASSLDRTSGIDEQFF.

This clonotype was counted at least ten times. The chain carries TRBV12-3 or TRBV12-4 and TRBJ1-5, with unresolved D. The CDR3 extends over 14 amino acids. Trimming took 3 bases from V and 0 from J, leaving 6 bases between them. The CDR3 DNA follows: TGTGCCAGCAGTTTCGCAGATAGCAATCAGCCCCAGCATTTT. Translated: CASSFADSNQPQHF.

The CDR3 bases are TGCGCCCTAGAGGGGTCGCTTTCCTACGAGCAGTACTTC. Its protein is CALEGSLSYEQYF. This chain uses TRBV5-1 with TRBJ2-7, with D tentatively TRBD1 or TRBD2 (5 bases each). This CDR3 has 13 residues. Germline values: CDR1 SGHRS, CDR2 YFSETQ. V was cut by 10 bases and J by 1 base, with 15 bases left in between. Complete variable domain (other parts from reference TRBV5-1 and TRBJ2-7): KAGVTQTPRYLIKTRGQQVTLSCSPISGHRSVSWYQQTPGQGLQFLFEYFSETQRNKGNFPGRFSGRQFSNSRSEMNVSTLELGDSALYLCALEGSLSYEQYFGPGTRLTVT.

This clonotype was found many times. The CDR3 is CASSPDRGSTDTQYF. In DNA form, the CDR3 reads TGTGCCAGCAGCCCCGACAGGGGAAGCACAGATACGCAGTATTTT. The V call is TRBV11-2, the J call TRBJ2-3, with TRBD1 matching 8 bases. Germline V gives CDR1 SGHAT, CDR2 FQNNGV. The CDR3 length is 15 residues. The V and J ends lost 5 bases and 0 bases, in that order; junction bases with no gene match: 4.

This clonotype was seen only a few times. V gene TRBV20-1 combines with J gene TRBJ2-1; D is perhaps TRBD1 or TRBD2 (6 bases each). Germline assignment: CDR1 DFQATT and CDR2 SNEGSKA (reference sequence). The V end was cut by 6 bases, the J end by 7 bases, with 16 bases between. CDR3 length equals 13 residues. This CDR3 reads CSAERGARNEQFF. CDR3 in DNA: TGCAGTGCCGAAAGGGGGGCTCGGAATGAGCAGTTCTTC.

This sequence joins TRBV5-1 and TRBJ1-3, with D possibly being TRBD1 (6 bases). The CDR3 runs to 13 residues. The germline V gene has CDR1 SGHRS and CDR2 YFSETQ. V lost 0 bases and J lost 6, with 7 bases in between. CDR3 bases: TGCGCCAGCAGCTTGGGGACAGCAAACACCATATATTTT. Residues: CASSLGTANTIYF.

This clonotype appeared a few times. This chain connects TRBV19 to TRBJ2-1; unclear D gene. Germline values: CDR1 LNHDA, CDR2 SQIVND (reference sequence). This CDR3 comprises 17 residues. Trimming took 6 bases from V and 0 from J, leaving 18 bases between them. The CDR3 DNA sequence: TGTGCCAGTAGCATCAATCCCTGGTCCAGCTCCTACAATGAGCAGTTCTTC. It codes for CASSINPWSSSYNEQFF.